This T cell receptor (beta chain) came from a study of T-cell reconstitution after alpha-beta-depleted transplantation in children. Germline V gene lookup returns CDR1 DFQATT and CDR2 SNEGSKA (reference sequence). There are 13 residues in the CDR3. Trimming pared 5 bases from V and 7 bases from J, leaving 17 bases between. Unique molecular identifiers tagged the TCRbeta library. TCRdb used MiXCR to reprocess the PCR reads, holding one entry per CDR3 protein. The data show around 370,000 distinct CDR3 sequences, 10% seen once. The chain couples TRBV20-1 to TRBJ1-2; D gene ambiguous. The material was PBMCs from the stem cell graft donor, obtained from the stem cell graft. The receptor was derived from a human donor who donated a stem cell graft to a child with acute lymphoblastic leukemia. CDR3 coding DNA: TGCAGTGCTCCCGGGCAGAGAACTGGTGGCTACACCTTC. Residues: CSAPGQRTGGYTF.